This is a list of T cell receptor beta chains from one sample in a study of blood T cell repertoires in COVID-19. The method was immunoSEQ multiplex PCR; TCRdb's version includes in-frame clones alone and lacks a portion of them. The table lists roughly 120,000 clones, 60% to 85% of them singletons. What was sequenced was peripheral blood. All receptors come from a man in his 70s with acute or convalescent COVID-19. Both conserved end residues are part of each CDR3. D genes are given only for firm matches. Part of the rows lack a size; the others show once, few, many or a class for expanded clones.

d_call	v_call	clone_size	j_call	cdr3_nt	cdr3_aa
TRBD1	TRBV6-5	-	TRBJ1-6	TGTGCCAGCCAGGGGGCAGAAAATTCACCCCTCCACTTT	CASQGAENSPLHF
TRBD1	TRBV2	-	TRBJ2-7	TGTGCCAGCAGTGAATGGGACAGGGGATACGAGCAGTACTTC	CASSEWDRGYEQYF
TRBD2	TRBV10-1	few	TRBJ2-3	TGCGCCACCATGACTAGCGGGGGCTTCACAGATACGCAGTATTTT	CATMTSGGFTDTQYF
-	TRBV6-5	-	TRBJ2-1	TGTGCCAGCAGTACGGACAGCTCCTACAATGAGCAGTTCTTC	CASSTDSSYNEQFF
-	TRBV18	-	TRBJ1-2	TGTGCCAGCTCACCAGGTGACCAGGTCTATGGCTACACCTTC	CASSPGDQVYGYTF
-	TRBV6-5	-	TRBJ2-7	TGTGCCAGCAGTTACTCTCTCGGGATGGACTACGAGCAGTACTTC	CASSYSLGMDYEQYF
-	TRBV25-1	-	TRBJ1-3	TGTGCCAGCAGTGAAGCCGTCAGGGGCGGACACACCATATATTTT	CASSEAVRGGHTIYF
-	TRBV5-1	-	TRBJ1-2	TGCGCCAGCAGCTTCCCTGACAGATCTGGTGGCTACACCTTC	CASSFPDRSGGYTF
-	TRBV21-1	once	TRBJ2-7	TGTGCCAGCAGCAAAAGGGGCTACGAGCAGTACTTC	CASSKRGYEQYF
TRBD1	TRBV3-1/TRBV3-2	-	TRBJ1-3	TGTGCCAGCAGCCGACCGGGTTACCAGGGGGGAATTGGAAACACCATATATTTT	CASSRPGYQGGIGNTIYF
TRBD1	TRBV19	-	TRBJ1-2	TGTGCCAGTAGCCCGGACAGGGGGGTGGCTCGTGGCTACACCTTC	CASSPDRGVARGYTF
-	TRBV9	-	TRBJ2-1	TGTGCCAGCAGCGTAGGACTAGGGGACCTCAATGAGCAGTTCTTC	CASSVGLGDLNEQFF
TRBD2	TRBV7-8	once	TRBJ2-4	TGTGCCAGCAGCACCGGGACGACGGGACTATCCAAAAACATTCAGTACTTC	CASSTGTTGLSKNIQYF
TRBD1	TRBV7-9	once	TRBJ1-1	TGTGCCAGCAGACACACCCAGGGGGTTGACACTGAAGCTTTCTTT	CASRHTQGVDTEAFF
TRBD2	TRBV28	-	TRBJ2-1	TGTGCCAGCAGTTCTAGCGGGAGGGCTTTCTACAATGAGCAGTTCTTC	CASSSSGRAFYNEQFF